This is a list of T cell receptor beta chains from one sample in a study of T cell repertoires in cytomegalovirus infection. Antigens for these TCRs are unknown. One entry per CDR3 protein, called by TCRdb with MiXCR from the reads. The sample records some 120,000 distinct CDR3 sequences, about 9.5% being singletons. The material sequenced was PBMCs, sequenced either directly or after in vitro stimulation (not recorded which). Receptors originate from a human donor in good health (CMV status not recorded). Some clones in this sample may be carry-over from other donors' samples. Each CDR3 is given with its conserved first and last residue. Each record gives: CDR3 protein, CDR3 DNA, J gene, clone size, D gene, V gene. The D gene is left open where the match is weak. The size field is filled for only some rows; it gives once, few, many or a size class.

CDR3aa: CASSSRLRYRAIYGYTF
CDR3nt: TGTGCCAGCAGTTCCCGCTTGAGGTACAGGGCGATTTATGGCTACACCTTC
j_gene: TRBJ1-2
abundance: many
d_gene: NA
v_gene: TRBV28

CDR3aa: CASSYSYRKDTEAFF
CDR3nt: TGTGCCAGCAGTTACTCCTACAGGAAAGACACTGAAGCTTTCTTT
j_gene: TRBJ1-1
abundance: many
d_gene: NA
v_gene: TRBV6-5

CDR3aa: CASRSSSPLHF
CDR3nt: TGTGCCAGCAGATCGTCTTCACCCCTCCACTTT
j_gene: TRBJ1-6
abundance: many
d_gene: NA
v_gene: TRBV12-3/TRBV12-4

CDR3aa: CAISPTGWRYGYTF
CDR3nt: TGTGCCATCAGCCCGACAGGGTGGAGGTATGGCTACACCTTC
j_gene: TRBJ1-2
abundance: NA
d_gene: TRBD1
v_gene: TRBV10-3

CDR3aa: CATGRYGLAGSGGGTDTQYF
CDR3nt: TGTGCCACCGGGCGCTACGGACTAGCGGGATCAGGGGGAGGCACAGATACGCAGTATTTT
j_gene: TRBJ2-3
abundance: many
d_gene: TRBD2
v_gene: TRBV7-6

CDR3aa: CSARGTGVAFF
CDR3nt: TGCAGTGCTAGAGGGACAGGGGTCGCTTTCTTT
j_gene: TRBJ1-1
abundance: few
d_gene: TRBD1
v_gene: TRBV20-1

CDR3aa: CASAISELDGYTF
CDR3nt: TGTGCCAGTGCCATATCGGAGTTAGATGGCTACACCTTC
j_gene: TRBJ1-2
abundance: NA
d_gene: NA
v_gene: TRBV28

CDR3aa: CASSASRGYTGELFF
CDR3nt: TGTGCCAGCAGTGCCTCACGGGGGTACACCGGGGAGCTGTTTTTT
j_gene: TRBJ2-2
abundance: many
d_gene: NA
v_gene: TRBV6-1

CDR3aa: CASSNKANTEAFF
CDR3nt: TGTGCCAGCAGCAACAAGGCCAACACTGAAGCTTTCTTT
j_gene: TRBJ1-1
abundance: many
d_gene: NA
v_gene: TRBV7-2

CDR3aa: CASSLNVREGHYEQYF
CDR3nt: TGCGCAAGCAGCTTGAACGTCCGGGAGGGCCACTATGAGCAGTACTTC
j_gene: TRBJ2-7
abundance: NA
d_gene: TRBD2
v_gene: TRBV5-1

CDR3aa: CASSQVGTGPSGETQYF
CDR3nt: TGTGCCAGCAGCCAAGTCGGGACCGGGCCCTCGGGGGAGACCCAGTACTTC
j_gene: TRBJ2-5
abundance: NA
d_gene: NA
v_gene: TRBV14

CDR3aa: CASSQNAQGPGYTF
CDR3nt: TGTGCCAGCAGCCAAAATGCACAGGGCCCAGGCTACACCTTC
j_gene: TRBJ1-2
abundance: many
d_gene: NA
v_gene: TRBV14

CDR3aa: CSVSTGVEAFF
CDR3nt: TGCAGCGTATCGACAGGGGTTGAAGCTTTCTTT
j_gene: TRBJ1-1
abundance: NA
d_gene: TRBD1
v_gene: TRBV29-1

CDR3aa: CASSNLFWTLKGNEQFF
CDR3nt: TGTGCCAGCAGTAACCTGTTCTGGACCCTGAAAGGGAATGAGCAGTTCTTC
j_gene: TRBJ2-1
abundance: few
d_gene: NA
v_gene: TRBV27

CDR3aa: CASRGNPDTQYF
CDR3nt: TGTGCCAGCAGGGGCAATCCAGATACGCAGTATTTT
j_gene: TRBJ2-3
abundance: many
d_gene: NA
v_gene: TRBV6-5

CDR3aa: CATSSGDRFSSGNTIYF
CDR3nt: TGTGCCACCAGCAGCGGGGACAGGTTTAGCTCTGGAAACACCATATATTTT
j_gene: TRBJ1-3
abundance: NA
d_gene: TRBD1
v_gene: TRBV15

CDR3aa: CASSLEGSTDTQYF
CDR3nt: TGTGCCAGCAGTTTAGAGGGCAGCACAGATACGCAGTATTTT
j_gene: TRBJ2-3
abundance: many
d_gene: NA
v_gene: TRBV12-3/TRBV12-4

CDR3aa: CASSFAKDRGVEQYF
CDR3nt: TGTGCCAGCAGTTTTGCGAAGGATCGGGGCGTGGAGCAGTACTTC
j_gene: TRBJ2-7
abundance: many
d_gene: NA
v_gene: TRBV28

CDR3aa: CSAMGLAGGFSYNEQFF
CDR3nt: TGCAGTGCGATGGGACTAGCGGGAGGCTTCTCCTACAATGAGCAGTTCTTC
j_gene: TRBJ2-1
abundance: NA
d_gene: TRBD2
v_gene: TRBV20-1

CDR3aa: CASSGQSTYEQYF
CDR3nt: TGTGCCAGCAGTGGTCAATCTACCTACGAGCAGTACTTC
j_gene: TRBJ2-7
abundance: NA
d_gene: NA
v_gene: TRBV25-1

CDR3aa: CASRFQGMNTEAFF
CDR3nt: TGTGCCAGCCGTTTTCAGGGGATGAACACTGAAGCTTTCTTT
j_gene: TRBJ1-1
abundance: many
d_gene: NA
v_gene: TRBV6-2/TRBV6-3

CDR3aa: CASSSNRGINEKLFF
CDR3nt: TGTGCCAGCAGCAGCAACAGGGGAATTAATGAAAAACTGTTTTTT
j_gene: TRBJ1-4
abundance: NA
d_gene: TRBD1
v_gene: TRBV5-4

CDR3aa: CATSPPTALGFF
CDR3nt: TGTGCCACCAGTCCTCCGACAGCACTCGGGTTCTTC
j_gene: TRBJ2-1
abundance: NA
d_gene: NA
v_gene: TRBV24-1

CDR3aa: CSARDWNSDIQYF
CDR3nt: TGCAGTGCTAGAGATTGGAACTCTGACATTCAGTACTTC
j_gene: TRBJ2-4
abundance: many
d_gene: NA
v_gene: TRBV20-1

CDR3aa: CASCRRRPNYNEQFF
CDR3nt: TGTGCCAGCTGTCGTAGGCGGCCAAACTACAATGAGCAGTTCTTC
j_gene: TRBJ2-1
abundance: NA
d_gene: NA
v_gene: TRBV6-2/TRBV6-3

CDR3aa: CSVVTGTANEKLFF
CDR3nt: TGCAGCGTTGTGACCGGGACCGCGAATGAAAAACTGTTTTTT
j_gene: TRBJ1-4
abundance: once
d_gene: NA
v_gene: TRBV29-1

CDR3aa: CASGLVLSAGRLNQPQHF
CDR3nt: TGTGCTAGTGGTTTGGTACTAAGTGCGGGCAGGCTGAATCAGCCCCAGCATTTT
j_gene: TRBJ1-5
abundance: NA
d_gene: NA
v_gene: TRBV12-5

CDR3aa: CASSLASGGYNEQFF
CDR3nt: TGTGCCAGCAGCTTAGCAAGCGGGGGGTACAATGAGCAGTTCTTC
j_gene: TRBJ2-1
abundance: many
d_gene: TRBD2
v_gene: TRBV7-9

CDR3aa: CAWSLQETQYF
CDR3nt: TGTGCCTGGAGTCTACAAGAGACCCAGTACTTC
j_gene: TRBJ2-5
abundance: few
d_gene: NA
v_gene: TRBV30

CDR3aa: CASQSSLSGGQPQHF
CDR3nt: TGTGCCAGCCAATCTAGCCTCTCTGGCGGCCAGCCCCAGCATTTT
j_gene: TRBJ1-5
abundance: many
d_gene: NA
v_gene: TRBV7-2